These 10 T cell receptor beta chains share one sample of origin, sequenced in a study of cytotoxic CD8 clonotypes in ibrutinib-treated CLL. Some clones are missing from TCRdb's copy, which holds only in-frame ones; the method was immunoSEQ multiplex PCR. There are some 70,000 clones in the sample; 68% occur only once, and approximately 5% lies in the top ten. Sequences were derived from PBMCs, sampled after 12 months of ibrutinib treatment. The origin of the receptors is a human donor with chronic lymphocytic leukemia.

The chain couples TRBV4-3 to TRBJ1-2; possibly TRBD1 for D (6 bases). Germline values: CDR1 LGHNA, CDR2 YSLEER. There are 14 residues in the CDR3. V lost 1 base and J lost 4, with 10 bases in between. CDR3 nucleotide sequence: TGCGCCAGCAGCCAAGCAGGGGACCTCTATGGCTACACCTTC. This gives the protein CASSQAGDLYGYTF.

This clone has only a few counts. V is TRBV5-4 and J is TRBJ2-3; D might be TRBD2 (6 bases). This CDR3 has 13 amino acids. From germline, CDR1 is SGHNT and CDR2 YYREEE (reference sequence). V lost 3 bases to trimming and J lost 6 bases, with 11 bases between them. The CDR3 DNA reads as TGTGCCAGCAGCTGGCCTGGGGGGGATACGCAGTATTTT. This gives the protein CASSWPGGDTQYF.

This clone appeared a few times. The chain uses TRBV4-2 and TRBJ2-3; no definite D call. The V gene lost 0 bases and the J gene lost 3 bases, with 16 bases spanning the gap. This CDR3 is built from 17 residues. Germline V gene sequence: CDR1 LGHNA, CDR2 YNFKEQ. The CDR3 region has the DNA TGTGCCAGCAGCCAAGAAGGTGTTGGCCCCCGTACAGATACGCAGTATTTT. As protein: CASSQEGVGPRTDTQYF.

CDR3 residues: CASSLRGSEQYF. The CDR3 DNA reads TGTGCCAGCAGCTTGAGGGGAAGCGAGCAGTACTTC. The genes are TRBV5-4 and TRBJ2-7; a possible D gene is TRBD1 (5 bases). V gave up 1 base and J gave up 6 bases, with 8 bases separating them. The length of the CDR3 is 12 residues. Germline V CDR1 and CDR2: SGHNT, YYREEE (reference sequence).

This clone turned up a few times. The chain links TRBV7-9 to TRBJ2-1; 8 bases match TRBD1. After removal of 6 bases from V and 0 bases from J, the junction contained 4 bases not matched to a gene. Germline values: CDR1 SEHNR, CDR2 FQNEAQ (reference sequence). This CDR3 is built from 15 residues. CDR3 coding DNA: TGTGCCAGCAGGGGACAGGCGAACTCCTACAATGAGCAGTTCTTC. Translation gives CASRGQANSYNEQFF.

The gene calls are TRBV4-3 and TRBJ1-1; the D gene is possibly TRBD1 (5 bases). Trimming took off 0 bases at V and 10 bases at J, with 12 bases between the two ends. This CDR3 is 13 amino acids long. Germline-derived CDR1 and CDR2 are LGHNA and YSLEER. The CDR3 DNA sequence: TGCGCCAGCAGCCAAGAGGGCAGGGCTGTAGCTTTCTTT. As protein: CASSQEGRAVAFF.

The chain employs TRBV7-9 and TRBJ1-4; tentatively, D is TRBD1 (5 bases). V was trimmed by 4 bases and J by 0 bases, leaving 12 bases between them. In germline, CDR1 is SEHNR, CDR2 FQNEAQ (reference sequence). The CDR3 sequence is 16 residues long. Here the CDR3 DNA reads TGTGCCAGCAGCTACCGACGGGGGTCAACTAATGAAAAACTGTTTTTT. It specifies CASSYRRGSTNEKLFF.

The chain has TRBV19 and TRBJ1-5; tentatively, D is TRBD1 (5 bases). The CDR3 is 13 residues long. V was pared by 6 bases and J by 7 bases, with 13 bases between. Germline V CDR1 and CDR2: LNHDA, SQIVND (reference sequence). In DNA, the CDR3 is TGTGCCAGTAGGGGGACGAACGTCCAGCCCCAGCATTTT. It codes for CASRGTNVQPQHF.

The CDR3 here is CASKYPGGGYNEQFF. The CDR3 DNA follows: TGTGCCAGCAAGTACCCGGGGGGCGGTTACAATGAGCAGTTCTTC. V and J are TRBV7-2 and TRBJ2-1, with D perhaps matching TRBD2 (7 bases). Trimming removed 7 bases from V and 4 bases from J, with 17 bases in between. The CDR3 is 15 residues long. Germline CDR1 and CDR2: SGHTA and FQGNSA.

The gene calls are TRBV9 and TRBJ1-1; no definite D call. Germline values: CDR1 SGDLS, CDR2 YYNGEE. The CDR3 runs 11 residues. The V end lost 3 bases, the J end lost 6 bases, and 6 bases lay between the germline ends. CDR3 region: CASSGEAEAFF. DNA for the CDR3: TGTGCCAGCAGCGGAGAGGCTGAAGCTTTCTTT.